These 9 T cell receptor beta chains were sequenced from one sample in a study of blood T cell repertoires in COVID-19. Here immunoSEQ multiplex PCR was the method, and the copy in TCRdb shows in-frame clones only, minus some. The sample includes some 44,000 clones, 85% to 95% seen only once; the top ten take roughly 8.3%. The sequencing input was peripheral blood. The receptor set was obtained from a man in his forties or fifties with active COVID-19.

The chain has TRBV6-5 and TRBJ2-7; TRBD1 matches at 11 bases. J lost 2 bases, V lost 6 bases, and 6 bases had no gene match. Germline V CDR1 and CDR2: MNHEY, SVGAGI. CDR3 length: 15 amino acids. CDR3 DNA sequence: TGTGCCAGCAGGCCCGGGACAGGGGGAACCTACGAGCAGTACTTC. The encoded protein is CASRPGTGGTYEQYF.

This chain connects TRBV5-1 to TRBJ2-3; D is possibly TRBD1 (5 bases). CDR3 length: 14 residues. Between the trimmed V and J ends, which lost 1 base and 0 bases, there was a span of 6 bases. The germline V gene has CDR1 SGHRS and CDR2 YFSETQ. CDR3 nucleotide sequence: TGCGCCAGCAGCTTGCGACAGAGCACAGATACGCAGTATTTT. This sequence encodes CASSLRQSTDTQYF.

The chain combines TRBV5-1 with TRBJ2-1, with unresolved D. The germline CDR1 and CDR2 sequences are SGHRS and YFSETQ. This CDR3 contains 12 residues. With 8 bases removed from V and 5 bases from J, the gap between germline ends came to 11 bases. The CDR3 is CASRGRNNEQFF. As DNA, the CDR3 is TGCGCCAGTCGAGGAAGGAACAATGAGCAGTTCTTC.

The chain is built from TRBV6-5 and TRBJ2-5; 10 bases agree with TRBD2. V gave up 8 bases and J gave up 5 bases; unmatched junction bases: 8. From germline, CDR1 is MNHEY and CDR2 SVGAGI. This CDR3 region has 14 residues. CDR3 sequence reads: CASASGRGRETQYF. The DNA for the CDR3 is TGTGCCAGCGCCAGCGGGAGGGGTAGGGAGACCCAGTACTTC.

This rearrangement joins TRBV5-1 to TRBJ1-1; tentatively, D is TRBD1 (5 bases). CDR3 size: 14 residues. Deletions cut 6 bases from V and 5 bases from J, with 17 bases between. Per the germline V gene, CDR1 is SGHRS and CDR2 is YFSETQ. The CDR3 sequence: CASTLGGFRTEAFF. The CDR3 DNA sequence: TGCGCCAGCACTTTGGGGGGGTTCCGGACTGAAGCTTTCTTT.

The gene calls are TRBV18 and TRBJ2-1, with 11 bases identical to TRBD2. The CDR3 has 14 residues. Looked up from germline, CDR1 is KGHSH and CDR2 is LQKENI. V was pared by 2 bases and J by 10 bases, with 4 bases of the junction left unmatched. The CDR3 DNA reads TGTGCCAGCTCACCAACTAGCGGGAGCACGGAGCAGTTCTTC. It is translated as CASSPTSGSTEQFF.

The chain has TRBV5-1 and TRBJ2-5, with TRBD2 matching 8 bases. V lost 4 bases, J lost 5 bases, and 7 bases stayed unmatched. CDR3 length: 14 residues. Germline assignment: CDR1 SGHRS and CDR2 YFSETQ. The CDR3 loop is CASSPGLDRETQYF. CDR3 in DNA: TGCGCCAGCAGCCCGGGACTAGATCGGGAGACCCAGTACTTC.

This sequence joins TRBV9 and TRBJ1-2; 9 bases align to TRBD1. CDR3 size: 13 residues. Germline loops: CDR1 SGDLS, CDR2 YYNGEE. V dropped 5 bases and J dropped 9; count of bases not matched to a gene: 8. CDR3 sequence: CASRPTGGWSYTF. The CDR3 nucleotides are TGTGCCAGCAGGCCTACAGGGGGCTGGAGCTACACCTTC.

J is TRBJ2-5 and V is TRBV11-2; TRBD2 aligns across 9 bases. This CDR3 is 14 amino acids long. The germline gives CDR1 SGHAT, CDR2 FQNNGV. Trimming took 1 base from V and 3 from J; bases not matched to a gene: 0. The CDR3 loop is CASSLVAGEETQYF. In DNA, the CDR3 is TGTGCCAGCAGCTTAGTAGCGGGGGAAGAGACCCAGTACTTC.